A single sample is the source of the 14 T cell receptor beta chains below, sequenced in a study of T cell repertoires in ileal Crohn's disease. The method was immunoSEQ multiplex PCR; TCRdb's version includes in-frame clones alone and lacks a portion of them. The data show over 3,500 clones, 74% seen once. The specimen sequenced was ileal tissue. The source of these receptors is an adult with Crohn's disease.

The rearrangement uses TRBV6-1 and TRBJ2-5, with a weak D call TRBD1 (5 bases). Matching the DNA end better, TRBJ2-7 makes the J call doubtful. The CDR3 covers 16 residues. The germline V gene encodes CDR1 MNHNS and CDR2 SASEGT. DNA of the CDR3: TGTGCCAGCAGTGAAGCGGGGCCGTCGTCCTCCTACGAGCAGTACTTC. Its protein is CASSEAGPSSSYEQYF.

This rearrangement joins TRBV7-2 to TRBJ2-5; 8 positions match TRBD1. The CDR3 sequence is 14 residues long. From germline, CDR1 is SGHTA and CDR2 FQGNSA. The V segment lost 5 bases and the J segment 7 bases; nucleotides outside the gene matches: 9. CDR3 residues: CASSRNGQGRTQYF. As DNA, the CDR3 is TGTGCCAGCAGCCGGAACGGACAGGGCCGGACCCAGTACTTC.

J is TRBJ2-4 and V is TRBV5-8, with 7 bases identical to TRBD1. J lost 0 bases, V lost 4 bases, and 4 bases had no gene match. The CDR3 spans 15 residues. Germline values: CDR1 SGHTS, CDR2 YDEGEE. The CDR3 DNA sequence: TGTGCCAGCAGCCCGGACAGGAAAGCCAAAAACATTCAGTACTTC. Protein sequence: CASSPDRKAKNIQYF.

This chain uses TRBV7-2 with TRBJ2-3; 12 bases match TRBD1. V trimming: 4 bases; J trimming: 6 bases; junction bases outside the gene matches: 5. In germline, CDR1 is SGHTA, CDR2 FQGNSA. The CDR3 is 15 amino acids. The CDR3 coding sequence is TGTGCCAGCAGCTCGGGGACAGGGGGCCGGGATACGCAGTATTTT. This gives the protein CASSSGTGGRDTQYF.

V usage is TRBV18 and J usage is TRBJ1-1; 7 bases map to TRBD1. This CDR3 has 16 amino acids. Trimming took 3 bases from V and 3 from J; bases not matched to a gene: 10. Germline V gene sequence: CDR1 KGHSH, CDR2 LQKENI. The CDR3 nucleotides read TGTGCCAGCTCACCCCGACCCCCCAGGGGGGACACTGAAGCTTTCTTT. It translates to CASSPRPPRGDTEAFF.

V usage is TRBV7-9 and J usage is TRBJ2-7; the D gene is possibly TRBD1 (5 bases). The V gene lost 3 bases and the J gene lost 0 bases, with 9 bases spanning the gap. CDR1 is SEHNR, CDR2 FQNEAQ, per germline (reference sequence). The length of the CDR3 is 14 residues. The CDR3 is CASSFDSSSYEQYF. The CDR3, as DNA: TGTGCCAGCAGCTTCGACAGTAGCTCCTACGAGCAGTACTTC.

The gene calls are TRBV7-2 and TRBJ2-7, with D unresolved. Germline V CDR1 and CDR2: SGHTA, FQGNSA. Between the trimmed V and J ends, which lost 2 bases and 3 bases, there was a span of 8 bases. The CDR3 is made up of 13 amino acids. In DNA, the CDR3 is TGTGCCAGCAGCTTATCGAGGAACTACGAGCAGTACTTC. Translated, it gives CASSLSRNYEQYF.

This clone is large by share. The CDR3 loop is CASSLEGGRALFETQYF. CDR3 nucleotides: TGTGCCAGCAGCTTAGAGGGCGGGAGGGCCCTCTTCGAGACCCAGTACTTC. The chain employs TRBV7-9 and TRBJ2-5; 9 positions match TRBD2. The CDR3 sequence is 17 residues long. V trimming: 1 base; J trimming: 5 bases; junction bases outside the gene matches: 11. The V gene's germline CDR1 is SEHNR and CDR2 FQNEAQ (reference sequence).

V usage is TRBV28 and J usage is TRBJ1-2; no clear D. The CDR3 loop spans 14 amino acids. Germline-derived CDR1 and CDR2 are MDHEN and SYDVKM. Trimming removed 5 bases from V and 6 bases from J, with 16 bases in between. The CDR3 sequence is CASSGVGGRDGYTF. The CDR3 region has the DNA TGTGCCAGCAGTGGGGTAGGAGGACGGGATGGCTACACCTTC.

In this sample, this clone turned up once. The CDR3 DNA is TGTGCCAGCAGTGAAACCCAGCGATCCACAGATACGCAGTATTTT. Translating it yields CASSETQRSTDTQYF. This chain connects TRBV25-1 to TRBJ2-3; the D is unclear. This CDR3 has 15 residues. In germline, CDR1 is MGHDK, CDR2 SYGVNS. Trimming pared 2 bases from V and 2 bases from J, leaving 11 bases between.

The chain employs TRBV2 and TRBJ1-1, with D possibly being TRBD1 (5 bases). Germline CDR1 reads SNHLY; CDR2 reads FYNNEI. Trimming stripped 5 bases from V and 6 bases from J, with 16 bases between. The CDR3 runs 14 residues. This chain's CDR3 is CASSRLGRGAEAFF. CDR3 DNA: TGTGCCAGCAGTAGGTTGGGGAGGGGCGCTGAAGCTTTCTTT.

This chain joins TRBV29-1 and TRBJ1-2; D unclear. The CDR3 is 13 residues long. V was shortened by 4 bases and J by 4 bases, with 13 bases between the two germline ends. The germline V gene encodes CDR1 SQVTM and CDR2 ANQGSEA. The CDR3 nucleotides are TGCAGCGTTGGTGAGGGCGCACCCTATGGCTACACCTTC. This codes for CSVGEGAPYGYTF. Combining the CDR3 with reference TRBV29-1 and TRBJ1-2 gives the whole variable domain SAVISQKPSRDICQRGTSLTIQCQVDSQVTMMFWYRQQPGQSLTLIATANQGSEATYESGFVIDKFPISRPNLTFSTLTVSNMSPEDSSIYLCSVGEGAPYGYTFGSGTRLTVV.

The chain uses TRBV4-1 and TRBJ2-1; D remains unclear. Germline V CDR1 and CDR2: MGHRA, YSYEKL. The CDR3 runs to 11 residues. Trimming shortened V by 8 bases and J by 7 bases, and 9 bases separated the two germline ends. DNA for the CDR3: TGCGCCAGCGCAGGTGCTAATGAGCAGTTCTTC. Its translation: CASAGANEQFF.

The CDR3 reads CSVVSGSYEQYF. For the CDR3, the DNA is TGCAGCGTTGTTAGCGGCTCCTACGAGCAGTACTTC. The J gene is TRBJ2-7, the V gene TRBV29-1; a weak D match, TRBD2 (6 bases). V was pared by 4 bases and J by 0 bases, with 7 bases between. This CDR3 has 12 amino acids. Per the germline V gene, CDR1 is SQVTM and CDR2 is ANQGSEA.